This TCR beta chain was sequenced in a study of Graves' ophthalmopathy and Graves' hyperthyroidism. Broader study findings: Ophthalmopathy and stable hyperthyroidism were discriminated by a 13-signature model, with approximately 89% sensitivity and 70% to 84% specificity.

V shed 1 base and J shed 1 base, with 13 bases lying between them. In germline, CDR1 is SGHTA, CDR2 FQGNSA. The CDR3 has 17 residues. Amplified material comprised TCR beta CDR3 regions derived from RNA transcripts. RT-PCR with HTBI primers came first, then second-round multiplex PCR. MiXCR, run by TCRdb on the multiplex PCR reads, gives a single entry per CDR3 protein. The sample lists hundreds of thousands of distinct CDR3 sequences, roughly 20% occurring once. Hyperthyroidism patients, aged 18 to 65, were newly diagnosed, under 2 months' duration. Clinical symptoms, serum thyroxine, TRAb, thyroid ultrasound and orbital computed tomography determined diagnosis. This clonotype occurred many times. Its target is not known.

This chain joins TRBV7-2 and TRBJ2-2; a weak D match, TRBD1 (6 bases). Sequenced material: peripheral blood. The TCR originated in a woman in her late teens or twenties with stable Graves' hyperthyroidism. Some clones in this sample may be carry-over from other donors' samples. The CDR3: CASSLGYQGKNTGELFF. DNA of the CDR3: TGTGCCAGCAGCTTAGGTTACCAGGGGAAGAACACCGGGGAGCTGTTTTTT. The full variable domain, rest sourced from reference TRBV7-2 and TRBJ2-2, is GAGVSQSPSNKVTEKGKDVELRCDPISGHTALYWYRQSLGQGLEFLIYFQGNSAPDKSGLPSDRFSAERTGGSVSTLTIQRTQQEDSAVYLCASSLGYQGKNTGELFFGEGSRLTVL.